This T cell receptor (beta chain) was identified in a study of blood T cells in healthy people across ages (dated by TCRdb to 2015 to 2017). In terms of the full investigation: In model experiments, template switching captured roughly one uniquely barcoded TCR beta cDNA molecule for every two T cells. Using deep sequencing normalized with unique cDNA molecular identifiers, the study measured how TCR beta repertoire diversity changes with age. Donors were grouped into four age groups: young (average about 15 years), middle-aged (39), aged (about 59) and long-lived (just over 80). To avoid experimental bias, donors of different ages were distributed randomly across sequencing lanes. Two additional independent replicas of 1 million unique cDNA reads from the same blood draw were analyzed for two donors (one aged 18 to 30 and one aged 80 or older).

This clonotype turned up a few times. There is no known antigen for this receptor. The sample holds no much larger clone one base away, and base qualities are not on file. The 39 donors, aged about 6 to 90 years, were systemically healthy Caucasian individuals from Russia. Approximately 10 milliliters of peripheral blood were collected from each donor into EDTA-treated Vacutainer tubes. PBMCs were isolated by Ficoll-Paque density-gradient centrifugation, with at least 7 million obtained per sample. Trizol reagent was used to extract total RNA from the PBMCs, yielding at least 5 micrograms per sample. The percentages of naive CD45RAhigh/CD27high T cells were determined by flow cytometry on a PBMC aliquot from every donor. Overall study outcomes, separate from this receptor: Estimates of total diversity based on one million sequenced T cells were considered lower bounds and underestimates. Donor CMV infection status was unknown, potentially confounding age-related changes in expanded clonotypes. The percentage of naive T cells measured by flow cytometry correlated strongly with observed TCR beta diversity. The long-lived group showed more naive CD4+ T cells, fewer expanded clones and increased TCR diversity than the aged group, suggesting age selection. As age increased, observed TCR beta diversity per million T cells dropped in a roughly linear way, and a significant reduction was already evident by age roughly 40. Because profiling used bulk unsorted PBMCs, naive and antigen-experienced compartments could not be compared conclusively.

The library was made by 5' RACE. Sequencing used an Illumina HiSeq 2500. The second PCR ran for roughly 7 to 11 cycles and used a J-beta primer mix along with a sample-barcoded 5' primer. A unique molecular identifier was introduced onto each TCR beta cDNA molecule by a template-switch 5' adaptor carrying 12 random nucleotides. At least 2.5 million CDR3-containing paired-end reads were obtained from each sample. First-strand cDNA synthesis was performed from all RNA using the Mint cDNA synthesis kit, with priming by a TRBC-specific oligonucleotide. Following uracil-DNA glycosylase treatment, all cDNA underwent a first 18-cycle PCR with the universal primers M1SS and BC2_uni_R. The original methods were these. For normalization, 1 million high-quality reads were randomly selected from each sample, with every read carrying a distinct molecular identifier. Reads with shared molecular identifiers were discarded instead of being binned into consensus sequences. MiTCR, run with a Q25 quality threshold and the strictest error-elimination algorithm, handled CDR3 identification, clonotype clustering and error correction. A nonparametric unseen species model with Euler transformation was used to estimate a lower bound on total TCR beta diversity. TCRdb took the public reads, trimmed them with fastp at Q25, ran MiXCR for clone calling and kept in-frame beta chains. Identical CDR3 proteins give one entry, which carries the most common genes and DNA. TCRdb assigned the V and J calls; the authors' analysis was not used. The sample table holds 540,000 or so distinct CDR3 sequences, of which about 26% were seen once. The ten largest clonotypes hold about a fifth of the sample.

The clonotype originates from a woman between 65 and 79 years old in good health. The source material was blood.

For the CDR3, the sequence is CSAPSGGADTQYF. The DNA is as follows: TGCAGTGCTCCGAGCGGGGGGGCAGATACGCAGTATTTT. Here the chain combines TRBV20-1 and TRBJ2-3; 10 of the junction bases match TRBD2. At the junction V is shortened by 5 bases and J by 4 bases; bases outside the gene matches: 3. The CDR3 starts with the cysteine, ends with the phenylalanine, and has 13 residues. Left in the record is the CDR3 DNA by itself, 39 bases read in frame from the first base. CDR1 is given as DFQATT and CDR2 as SNEGSKA, both from the germline V gene (reference sequence).